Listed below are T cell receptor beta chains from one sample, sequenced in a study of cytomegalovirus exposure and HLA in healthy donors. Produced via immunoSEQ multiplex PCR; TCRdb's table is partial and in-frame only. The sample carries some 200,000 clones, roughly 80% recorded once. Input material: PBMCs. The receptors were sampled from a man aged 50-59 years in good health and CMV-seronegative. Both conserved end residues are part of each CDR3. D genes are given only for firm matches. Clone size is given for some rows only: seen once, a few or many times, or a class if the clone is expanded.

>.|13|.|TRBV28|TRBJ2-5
TGTGCCAGCAGTTATCAGGGTAGCGAGACCCAGTACTTC
CASSYQGSETQYF
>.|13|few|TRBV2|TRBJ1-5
TGTGCCAGCAGTGAAGCAGGGGTTGGGCCCCAGCATTTT
CASSEAGVGPQHF
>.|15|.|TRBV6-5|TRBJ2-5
TGTGCCAGCAGTGACTCCCCAGTACCCCAAGAGACCCAGTACTTC
CASSDSPVPQETQYF
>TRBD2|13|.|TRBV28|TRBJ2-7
TGTGCCTCGTACGGGGGGAGAGGGTACGAGCAGTACTTC
CASYGGRGYEQYF
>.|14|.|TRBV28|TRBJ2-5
TGTGCCAGCAGTTTCCGGACTGGGAAAGAGACCCAGTACTTC
CASSFRTGKETQYF
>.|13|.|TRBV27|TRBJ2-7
TGTGCCAGCAGTTTTACCCCGCAGTACGAGCAGTACTTC
CASSFTPQYEQYF
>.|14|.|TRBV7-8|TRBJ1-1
TGTGCCAGCAGCCCAGTGACGGGGAACACTGAAGCTTTCTTT
CASSPVTGNTEAFF
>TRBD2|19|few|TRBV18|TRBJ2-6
TGTGCCAGCTCACCACGGGGCGGGAGGAATCTCCCTGGGGCCAACGTCCTGACTTTC
CASSPRGGRNLPGANVLTF
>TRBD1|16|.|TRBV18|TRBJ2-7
TGTGCCAGCTCACCACCGGAGCGACAGGGGGCGGGGGAGCAGTACTTC
CASSPPERQGAGEQYF
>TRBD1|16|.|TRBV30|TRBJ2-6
TGTGCCTGGCGCGACAGGGTACGGAGGGGGGCCAACGTCCTGACTTTC
CAWRDRVRRGANVLTF